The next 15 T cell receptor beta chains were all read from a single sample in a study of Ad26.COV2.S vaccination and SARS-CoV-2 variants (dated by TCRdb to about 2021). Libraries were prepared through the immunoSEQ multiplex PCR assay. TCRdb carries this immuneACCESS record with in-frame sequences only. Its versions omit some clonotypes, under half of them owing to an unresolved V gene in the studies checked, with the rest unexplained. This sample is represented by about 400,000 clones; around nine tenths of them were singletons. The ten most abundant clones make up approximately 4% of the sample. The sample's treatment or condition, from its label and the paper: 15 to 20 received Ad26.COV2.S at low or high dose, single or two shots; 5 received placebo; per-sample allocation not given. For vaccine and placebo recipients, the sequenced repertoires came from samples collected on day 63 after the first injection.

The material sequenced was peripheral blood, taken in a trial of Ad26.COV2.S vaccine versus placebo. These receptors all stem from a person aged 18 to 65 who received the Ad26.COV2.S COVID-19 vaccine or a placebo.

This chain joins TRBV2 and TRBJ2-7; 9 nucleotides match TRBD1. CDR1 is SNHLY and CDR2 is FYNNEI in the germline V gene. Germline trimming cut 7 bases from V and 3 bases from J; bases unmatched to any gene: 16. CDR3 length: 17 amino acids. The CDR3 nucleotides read TGTGCCAGCATACCGACCGGGACAGGGCCATTTATCTACGAGCAGTACTTC. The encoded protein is CASIPTGTGPFIYEQYF. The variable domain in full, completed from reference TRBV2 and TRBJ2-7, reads EPEVTQTPSHQVTQMGQEVILRCVPISNHLYFYWYRQILGQKVEFLVSFYNNEISEKSEIFDDQFSVERPDGSNFTLKIRSTKLEDSAMYFCASIPTGTGPFIYEQYFGPGTRLTVT.

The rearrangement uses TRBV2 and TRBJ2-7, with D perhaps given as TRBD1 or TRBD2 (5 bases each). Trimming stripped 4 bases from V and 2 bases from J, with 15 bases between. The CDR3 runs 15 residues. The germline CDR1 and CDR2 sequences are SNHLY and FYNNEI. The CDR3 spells CASSGRDLSPYEQYF. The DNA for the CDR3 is TGTGCCAGCAGTGGAAGGGACCTTTCTCCCTACGAGCAGTACTTC.

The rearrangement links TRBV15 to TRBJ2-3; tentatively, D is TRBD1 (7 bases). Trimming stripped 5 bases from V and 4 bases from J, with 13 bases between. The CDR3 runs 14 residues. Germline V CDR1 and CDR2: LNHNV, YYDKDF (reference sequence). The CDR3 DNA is TGTGCCACCAGCGCCAGGGGGGTCGCAGATACGCAGTATTTT. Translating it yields CATSARGVADTQYF. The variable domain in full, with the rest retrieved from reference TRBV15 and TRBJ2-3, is DAMVIQNPRYQVTQFGKPVTLSCSQTLNHNVMYWYQQKSSQAPKLLFHYYDKDFNNEADTPDNFQSRRPNTSFCFLDIRSPGLGDTAMYLCATSARGVADTQYFGPGTRLTVL.

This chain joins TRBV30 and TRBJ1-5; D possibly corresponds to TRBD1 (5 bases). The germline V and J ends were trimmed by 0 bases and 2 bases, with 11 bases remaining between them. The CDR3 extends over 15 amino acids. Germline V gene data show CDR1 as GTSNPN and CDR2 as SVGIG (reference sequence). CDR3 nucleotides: TGTGCCTGGAGTGTTAGTGGGACTGGCAATCAGCCCCAGCATTTT. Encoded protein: CAWSVSGTGNQPQHF.

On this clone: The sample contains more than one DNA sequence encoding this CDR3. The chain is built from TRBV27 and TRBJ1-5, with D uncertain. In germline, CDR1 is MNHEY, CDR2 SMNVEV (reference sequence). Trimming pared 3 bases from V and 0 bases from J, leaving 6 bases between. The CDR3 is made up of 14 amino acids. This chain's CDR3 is CASSLGYSNQPQHF. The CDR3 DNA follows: TGTGCCAGCAGTTTGGGCTATAGCAATCAGCCCCAGCATTTT.

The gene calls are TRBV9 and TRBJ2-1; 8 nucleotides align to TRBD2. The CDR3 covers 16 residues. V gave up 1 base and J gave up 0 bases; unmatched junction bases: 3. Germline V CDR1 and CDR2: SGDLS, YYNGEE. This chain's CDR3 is CASSVRLASSYNEQFF. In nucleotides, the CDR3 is TGTGCCAGCAGCGTAAGACTAGCGAGCTCCTACAATGAGCAGTTCTTC.

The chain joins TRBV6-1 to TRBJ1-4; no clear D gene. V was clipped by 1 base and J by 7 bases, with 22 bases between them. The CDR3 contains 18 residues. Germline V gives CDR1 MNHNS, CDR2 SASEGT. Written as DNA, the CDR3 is TGTGCCAGCAGTGAAGGCCCCAGTTGGGGAATGGGTTTTGAAAAACTGTTTTTT. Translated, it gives CASSEGPSWGMGFEKLFF.

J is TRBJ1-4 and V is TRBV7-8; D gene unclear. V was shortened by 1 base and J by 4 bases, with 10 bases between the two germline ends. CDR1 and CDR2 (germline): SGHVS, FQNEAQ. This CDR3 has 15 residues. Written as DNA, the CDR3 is TGTGCCAGCAGCTTAGTACGGAGCCGTAATGAAAAACTGTTTTTT. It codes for CASSLVRSRNEKLFF.

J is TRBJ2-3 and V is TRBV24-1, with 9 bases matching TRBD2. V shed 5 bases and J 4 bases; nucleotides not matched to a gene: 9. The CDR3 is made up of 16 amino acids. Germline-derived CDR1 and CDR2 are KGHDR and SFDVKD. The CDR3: CATSGAGGLGADTQYF. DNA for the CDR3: TGTGCCACCAGTGGAGCGGGGGGACTAGGCGCAGATACGCAGTATTTT.

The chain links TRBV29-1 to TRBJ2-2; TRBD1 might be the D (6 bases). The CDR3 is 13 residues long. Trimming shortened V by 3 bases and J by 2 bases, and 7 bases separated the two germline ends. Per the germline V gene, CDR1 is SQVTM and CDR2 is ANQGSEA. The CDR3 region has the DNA TGCAGCGTTGAGGACAGTAACACCGGGGAGCTGTTTTTT. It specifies CSVEDSNTGELFF.

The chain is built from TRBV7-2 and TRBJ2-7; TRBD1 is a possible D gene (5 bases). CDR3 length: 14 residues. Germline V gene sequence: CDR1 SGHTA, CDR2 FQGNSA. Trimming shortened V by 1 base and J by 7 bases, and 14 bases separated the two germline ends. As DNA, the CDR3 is TGTGCCAGCAGCTTAGTGAGGACAAAAGGGGAGCAGTACTTC. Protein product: CASSLVRTKGEQYF.

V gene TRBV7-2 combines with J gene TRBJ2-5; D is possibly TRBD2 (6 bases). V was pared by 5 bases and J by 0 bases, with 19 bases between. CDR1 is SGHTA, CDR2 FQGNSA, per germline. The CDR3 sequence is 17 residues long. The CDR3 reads CASSLRRRGINQETQYF. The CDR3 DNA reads TGTGCCAGCAGCCTTCGACGGCGGGGTATCAACCAAGAGACCCAGTACTTC.

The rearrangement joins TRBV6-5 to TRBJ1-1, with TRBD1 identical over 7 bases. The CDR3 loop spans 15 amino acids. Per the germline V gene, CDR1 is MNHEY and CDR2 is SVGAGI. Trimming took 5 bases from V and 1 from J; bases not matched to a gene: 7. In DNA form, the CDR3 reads TGTGCCAGCAGTCATTGGACAGGACAGAACACTGAAGCTTTCTTT. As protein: CASSHWTGQNTEAFF.

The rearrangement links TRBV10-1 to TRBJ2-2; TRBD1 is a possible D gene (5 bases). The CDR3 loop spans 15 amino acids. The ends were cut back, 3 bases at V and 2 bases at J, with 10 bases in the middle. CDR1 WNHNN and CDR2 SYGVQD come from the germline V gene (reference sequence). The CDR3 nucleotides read TGCGCCAGCAGTGAAGGGGTCTCAAACACCGGGGAGCTGTTTTTT. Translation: CASSEGVSNTGELFF.

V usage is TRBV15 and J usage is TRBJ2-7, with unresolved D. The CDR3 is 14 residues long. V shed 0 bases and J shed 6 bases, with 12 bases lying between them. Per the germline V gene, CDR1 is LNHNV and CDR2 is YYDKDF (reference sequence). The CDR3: CATSRDMFGAEQYF. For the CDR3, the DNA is TGTGCCACCAGCAGAGATATGTTTGGTGCCGAGCAGTACTTC. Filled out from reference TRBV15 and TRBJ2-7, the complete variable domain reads DAMVIQNPRYQVTQFGKPVTLSCSQTLNHNVMYWYQQKSSQAPKLLFHYYDKDFNNEADTPDNFQSRRPNTSFCFLDIRSPGLGDTAMYLCATSRDMFGAEQYFGPGTRLTVT.